This TCR beta chain is drawn from a study of cytomegalovirus exposure and HLA in healthy donors. The PCR employed 60 Vbeta primers together with 13 Jbeta primers. Profiling relied on immunoSEQ multiplex PCR, and the TCRdb table lists in-frame clones only, not all of them. In the table there are 120,000 or so clones, more than 60% of which are singletons. V lost 1 base and J 8 bases, leaving 9 bases between the germline ends. The CDR3 is made up of 12 amino acids. Per the germline V gene, CDR1 is SGHTS and CDR2 is YDEGEE. Material: PBMCs. This clonotype originated in a woman in her forties or fifties in good health and CMV-seropositive. The chain is built from TRBV5-8 and TRBJ1-2; D not resolved. The CDR3 sequence: CASSLRTYGYTF. CDR3 nucleotide sequence: TGTGCCAGCAGCTTGCGGACTTACGGCTACACCTTC.